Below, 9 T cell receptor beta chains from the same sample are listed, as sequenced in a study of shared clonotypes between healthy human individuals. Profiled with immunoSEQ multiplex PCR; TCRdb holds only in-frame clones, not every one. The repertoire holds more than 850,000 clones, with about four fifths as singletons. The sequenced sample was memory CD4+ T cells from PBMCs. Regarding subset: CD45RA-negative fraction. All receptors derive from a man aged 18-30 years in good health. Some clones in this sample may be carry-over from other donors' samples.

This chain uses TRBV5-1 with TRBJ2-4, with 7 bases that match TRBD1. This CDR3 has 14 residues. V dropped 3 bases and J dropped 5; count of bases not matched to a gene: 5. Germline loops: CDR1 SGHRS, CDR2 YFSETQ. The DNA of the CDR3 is TGCGCCAGCAGCTCAGACAGGGCCCAAAACATTCAGTACTTC. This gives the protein CASSSDRAQNIQYF.

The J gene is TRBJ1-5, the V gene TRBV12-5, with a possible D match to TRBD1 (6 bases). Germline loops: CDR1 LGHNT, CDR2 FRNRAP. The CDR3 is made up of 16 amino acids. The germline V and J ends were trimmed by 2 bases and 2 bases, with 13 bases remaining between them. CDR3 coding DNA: TGTGCTAGTGGTTTGAGCCCAGGACAGTGCAATCAGCCCCAGCATTTT. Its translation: CASGLSPGQCNQPQHF.

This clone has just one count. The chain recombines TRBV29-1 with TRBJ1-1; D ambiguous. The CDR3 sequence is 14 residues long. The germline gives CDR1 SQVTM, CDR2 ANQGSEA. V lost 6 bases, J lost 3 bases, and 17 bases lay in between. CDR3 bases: TGCAGCGTGGAACTACAGACGACCTACACTGAAGCTTTCTTT. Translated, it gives CSVELQTTYTEAFF.

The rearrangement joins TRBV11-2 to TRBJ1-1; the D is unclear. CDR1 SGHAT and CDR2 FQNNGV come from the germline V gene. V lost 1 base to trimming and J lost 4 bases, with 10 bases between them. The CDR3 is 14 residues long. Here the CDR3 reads CASSLVVGSTEAFF. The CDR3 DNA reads TGTGCCAGCAGCTTAGTCGTAGGGAGCACTGAAGCTTTCTTT.

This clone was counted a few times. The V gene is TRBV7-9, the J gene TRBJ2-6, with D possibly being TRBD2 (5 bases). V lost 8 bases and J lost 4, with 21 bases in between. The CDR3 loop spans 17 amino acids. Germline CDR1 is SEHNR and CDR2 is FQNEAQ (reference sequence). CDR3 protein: CASGRWAASGGANVLTF. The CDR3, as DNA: TGTGCCAGCGGACGATGGGCCGCCTCGGGAGGGGCCAACGTCCTGACTTTC.

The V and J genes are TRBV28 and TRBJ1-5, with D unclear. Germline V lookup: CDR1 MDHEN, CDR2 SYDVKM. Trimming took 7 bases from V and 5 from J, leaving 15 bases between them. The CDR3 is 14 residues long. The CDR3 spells CASTRALQDQPQHF. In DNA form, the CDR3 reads TGTGCCAGCACACGGGCCCTGCAGGATCAGCCCCAGCATTTT.

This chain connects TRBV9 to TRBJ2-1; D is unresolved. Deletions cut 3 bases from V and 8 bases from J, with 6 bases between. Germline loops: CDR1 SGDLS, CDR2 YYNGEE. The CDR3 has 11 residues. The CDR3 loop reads CASSDSHEQFF. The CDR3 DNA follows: TGTGCCAGCAGCGATAGTCATGAGCAGTTCTTC.

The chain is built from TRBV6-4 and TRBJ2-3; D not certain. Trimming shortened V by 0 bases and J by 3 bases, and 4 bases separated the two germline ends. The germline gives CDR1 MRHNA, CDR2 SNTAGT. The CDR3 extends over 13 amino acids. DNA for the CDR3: TGTGCCAGCAGTGACTCGAATACAGATACGCAGTATTTT. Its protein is CASSDSNTDTQYF.

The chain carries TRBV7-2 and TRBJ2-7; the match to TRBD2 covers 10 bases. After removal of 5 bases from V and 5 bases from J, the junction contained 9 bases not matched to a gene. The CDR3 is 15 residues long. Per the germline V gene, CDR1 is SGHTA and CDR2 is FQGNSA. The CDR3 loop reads CASSPRDSGRDEQYF. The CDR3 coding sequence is TGTGCCAGCAGCCCCCGTGACAGCGGGAGGGACGAGCAGTACTTC.